This TCR beta chain originates from a study of cytomegalovirus exposure and HLA in healthy donors. The CDR3 covers 14 residues. Per the germline V gene, CDR1 is SGHKS and CDR2 is YYEKEE (reference sequence). The junction had 11 bases not matched to a gene; V was cut back by 4 bases and J by 10 bases. Use of 60 Vbeta and 13 Jbeta primers characterized the PCR. TCRdb keeps only in-frame clones here, not all; method: immunoSEQ multiplex PCR. The profile shows 90,000 to 100,000 clones, 50% to 75% of them singletons. Sequences were obtained from PBMCs. The source of this sequence is a man aged 30 to 39 in good health and CMV-seronegative. This chain links TRBV5-5 with TRBJ2-1; TRBD1 matches 7 bases. Written as DNA, the CDR3 is TGTGCCAGCAGCCCCCGGACAGGCCAGGGAGAGCAGTTCTTC. Its translation is CASSPRTGQGEQFF.